The next 6 T cell receptor beta chains were all read from a single sample in a study of spatial heterogeneity in lung cancer (dated by TCRdb to about 2019). The full study reports these points: The tumor nonsynonymous mutation count correlated with the number of expanded alpha and beta TCRs within the tumor.

Library method: 5' RACE. The instrument given in TCRdb is NextSeq 500. TCRdb reworked the public reads: Q25 trimming with fastp, MiXCR clone assembly, productive beta chains retained. Each CDR3 protein appears once, grouped with its most common genes and DNA. Present in this sample are about 9,800 distinct CDR3 sequences, roughly 56% of which were seen just once. About 28% of the sample is taken by the ten largest. The sample's time point label is to be understood as: sample taken at primary tumor resection. Their cognate antigens are unknown. Sequenced here: lung tumor tissue, sampled at surgery. These TCRs come from a female donor with early-stage non-small cell lung cancer.

In regard to this clonotype: For a library built for alpha chains, this beta chain is a stray read; little rests on its size. The CDR3 DNA is TGCAGTGCTAGAGATAGGACAGGGAAGTACGAGCAGTACTTC. Translated: CSARDRTGKYEQYF. The rearrangement joins TRBV20-1 to TRBJ2-7; 8 bases agree with TRBD1. CDR1 DFQATT and CDR2 SNEGSKA come from the germline V gene (reference sequence). The ends lost 0 bases at V and 4 bases at J; junction bases unmatched: 5. The CDR3 is 14 residues long.

This clonotype came up a few times. This beta chain slipped into a library made for alpha chains as a stray read, so its size is not meaningful. The chain employs TRBV4-1 and TRBJ2-7; D gene ambiguous. Germline loops: CDR1 MGHRA, CDR2 YSYEKL. The V end lost 1 base, the J end lost 3 bases, and 7 bases lay between the germline ends. CDR3 length equals 13 residues. This CDR3 is CASSQGSRYEQYF. The CDR3 DNA reads TGCGCCAGCAGCCAAGGTTCGCGCTACGAGCAGTACTTC.

Concerning this clonotype itself: This beta chain is a stray read from a library made for alpha chains; its abundance is not meaningful. The rearrangement links TRBV20-1 to TRBJ2-3; 7 nucleotides match TRBD2. CDR3 length: 14 residues. The ends lost 2 bases at V and 1 base at J; junction bases unmatched: 3. CDR1 is DFQATT, CDR2 SNEGSKA, per germline (reference sequence). CDR3 protein: CSARRAGGTDTQYF. The DNA of the CDR3 is TGCAGTGCTAGAAGGGCGGGGGGCACAGATACGCAGTATTTT.

Note on this clonotype: With the library built for alpha chains, this beta chain is off target and its frequency is not meaningful. V gene TRBV7-2 combines with J gene TRBJ2-5; tentative D call: TRBD1 (6 bases). Germline V CDR1 and CDR2: SGHTA, FQGNSA. The CDR3 covers 15 residues. V was trimmed by 4 bases and J by 5 bases, leaving 17 bases between them. The CDR3 protein is CASSSRLRGPETQYF. The DNA of the CDR3 is TGTGCCAGCAGCTCGAGACTCAGGGGCCCGGAGACCCAGTACTTC.

This clonotype has only a few counts. This beta chain turned up in a library designed for alpha chains; as an off-target read, its abundance says little. The V and J genes are TRBV5-1 and TRBJ2-7, with 14 bases fitting TRBD2. V trimming: 3 bases; J trimming: 4 bases; junction bases outside the gene matches: 3. Germline-derived CDR1 and CDR2 are SGHRS and YFSETQ. The CDR3 totals 15 residues. CDR3 in DNA: TGCGCCAGCAGCTCCAGGACTAGCGGGGGGTACGAGCAGTACTTC. Translating it yields CASSSRTSGGYEQYF.

Comment on this clonotype: This beta chain slipped into a library made for alpha chains as a stray read, so its size is not meaningful. The chain combines TRBV27 with TRBJ1-5; tentatively, D is TRBD1 (6 bases). With 5 bases removed from V and 9 bases from J, the gap between germline ends came to 17 bases. CDR1 and CDR2 from the germline V gene are MNHEY and SMNVEV (reference sequence). CDR3 length: 14 amino acids. CDR3 sequence (DNA): TGTGCCAGCAGTCCCCAGGGGTGGGGTGGGCCCCAGCATTTT. Its protein is CASSPQGWGGPQHF.